Many counts were recorded for the clone carrying this TCR beta chain. Antigen unknown. This sample is part of a study of T cells after yellow fever vaccination. Notes on the study in general: Only a minor proportion of clonotypes was detected across both CD4 and CD8 compartments.

TCRdb recomputed calls from the 5' RACE reads with MiXCR, one row per CDR3 protein. The profile covers 250,000 or so distinct CDR3 sequences, with more than 3.5% appearing a single time and under 20% taken by the ten largest. Germline-derived CDR1 and CDR2 are SGHRS and YFSETQ. V lost 3 bases, J lost 5 bases, and 14 bases lay in between. The CDR3 is 15 amino acids. The TCR sequence derives from a man in his late teens or twenties who received the YFV17D yellow fever vaccine. Sequenced material: PBMCs, taken 15 days after the yellow fever booster vaccination. The genes are TRBV5-1 and TRBJ1-4; possible D gene TRBD1, 6 bases. DNA of the CDR3: TGCGCCAGCAGCTCGGGGACATGGCAAAATGAAAAACTGTTTTTT. Translation gives CASSSGTWQNEKLFF.